The 10 T cell receptor beta chains below come from one sample, sequenced in a study of blood T cells in healthy people across ages (dated by TCRdb to the mid-2010s). The library was generated by 5' RACE. TCRdb shows the sequencer as Illumina HiSeq 2500. A second roughly 6 to 11 cycle PCR used a sample-barcoded 5' primer and a J-beta primer mix. TCRdb took the public reads, trimmed them with fastp at Q25, ran MiXCR for clone calling and kept in-frame beta chains. Merged by CDR3 protein, the rows form single entries marked with the most common genes and DNA. For this sample there are hundreds of thousands of distinct CDR3 sequences; about 42% appear just once. Together, the top ten hold nearly 20% of the sample. The sample comprised blood. The receptors were sampled from a man in his sixties in good health.

This clonotype was seen once. A junction end diverges from the germline sequence, so it may reflect a read error. V gene TRBV3-1 combines with J gene TRBJ2-1; the match to TRBD1 covers 8 bases. CDR3 size: 14 residues. The V gene's germline CDR1 is LGHDT and CDR2 YNNKEL (reference sequence). CDR3 region: CGSSLSRTGTEQFF. The CDR3 nucleotides read TGTGGCAGCAGCCTTAGCCGGACAGGGACTGAGCAGTTCTTC.

The chain combines TRBV20-1 with TRBJ1-4; no definite D call. The CDR3 is 14 residues long. The V and J ends lost 0 bases and 8 bases respectively, with 13 bases between them. The germline CDR1 and CDR2 sequences are DFQATT and SNEGSKA (reference sequence). CDR3 coding DNA: TGCAGTGCTAGAGATGGAGGACCTGGCGAAAAACTGTTTTTT. This sequence encodes CSARDGGPGEKLFF.

This clonotype was counted many times. The genes are TRBV6-1 and TRBJ1-6; D call uncertain. CDR1 and CDR2 from the germline V gene are MNHNS and SASEGT. V was pared by 4 bases and J by 6 bases, with 4 bases between. The CDR3 is made up of 12 amino acids. The CDR3 DNA sequence: TGTGCCAGCAGTGGTGGTAATTCACCCCTCCACTTT. This encodes CASSGGNSPLHF.

This chain links TRBV20-1 with TRBJ2-1; D is ambiguous. The CDR3 has 14 residues. V was clipped by 3 bases and J by 4 bases, with 13 bases between them. Germline CDR1 DFQATT, CDR2 SNEGSKA (reference sequence). Written as DNA, the CDR3 is TGCAGTGCTAGGACGCGGACCCAGTACAATGAGCAGTTCTTC. Its protein product is CSARTRTQYNEQFF.

This clonotype has a handful of counts. The chain uses TRBV5-1 and TRBJ1-4; 7 bases are shared with TRBD1. Trimming at V came to 4 bases and at J to 6 bases, leaving 6 bases not matched to a gene. The germline CDR1 and CDR2 sequences are SGHRS and YFSETQ. This CDR3 spans 14 amino acids. The DNA for the CDR3 is TGCGCCAGCAGCATCGGGACAGTTGATGAAAAACTGTTTTTT. Its protein product is CASSIGTVDEKLFF.

The chain links TRBV7-6 to TRBJ1-2, with D possibly matching TRBD1 (6 bases). Germline CDR1 reads SGHVS; CDR2 reads FNYEAQ. The V end lost 8 bases, the J end lost 4 bases, and 11 bases lay between the germline ends. The length of the CDR3 is 12 residues. The CDR3 DNA reads as TGTGCCAGCCGAACAGGGAGCTATGGCTACACCTTC. Translation: CASRTGSYGYTF.

This clonotype was recorded only once. The chain uses TRBV20-1 and TRBJ2-3; D uncertain. In germline, CDR1 is DFQATT, CDR2 SNEGSKA (reference sequence). Between the trimmed V and J ends, which lost 2 bases and 2 bases, there was a span of 5 bases. This CDR3 has 12 residues. The CDR3 reads CSARLTTDTQYF. In DNA, the CDR3 is TGCAGTGCTAGACTAACCACAGATACGCAGTATTTT.

CDR3 sequence (DNA): TGTGCCAGCAGTATGAACACTGAAGCTTTCTTT. It encodes CASSMNTEAFF. The chain is built from TRBV25-1 and TRBJ1-1; D ambiguous. V lost 5 bases, J lost 0 bases, and 1 base lay in between. Germline V gene data show CDR1 as MGHDK and CDR2 as SYGVNS. This CDR3 is 11 amino acids long. Combining the CDR3 with reference TRBV25-1 and TRBJ1-1 gives the whole variable domain EADIYQTPRYLVIGTGKKITLECSQTMGHDKMYWYQQDPGMELHLIHYSYGVNSTEKGDLSSESTVSRIRTEHFPLTLESARPSHTSQYLCASSMNTEAFFGQGTRLTVV.

This clonotype has only a few counts. This sequence joins TRBV20-1 and TRBJ2-7; 9 nucleotides match TRBD1. The ends lost 2 bases at V and 5 bases at J; junction bases unmatched: 4. The length of the CDR3 is 13 residues. From germline, CDR1 is DFQATT and CDR2 SNEGSKA (reference sequence). CDR3 in amino acids: CSARHTGGHEQYF. The DNA of the CDR3 is TGCAGTGCTAGACACACAGGGGGCCACGAGCAGTACTTC.

In this sample, this clonotype turned up a few times. The rearrangement joins TRBV27 to TRBJ1-2; no firm D call. CDR1 is MNHEY, CDR2 SMNVEV, per germline (reference sequence). The CDR3 spans 14 residues. Trimming pared 9 bases from V and 4 bases from J, leaving 18 bases between. The CDR3 region has the DNA TGTGCCAGGACCTCGGTTGAGGCCATCTATGGCTACACCTTC. It encodes CARTSVEAIYGYTF.